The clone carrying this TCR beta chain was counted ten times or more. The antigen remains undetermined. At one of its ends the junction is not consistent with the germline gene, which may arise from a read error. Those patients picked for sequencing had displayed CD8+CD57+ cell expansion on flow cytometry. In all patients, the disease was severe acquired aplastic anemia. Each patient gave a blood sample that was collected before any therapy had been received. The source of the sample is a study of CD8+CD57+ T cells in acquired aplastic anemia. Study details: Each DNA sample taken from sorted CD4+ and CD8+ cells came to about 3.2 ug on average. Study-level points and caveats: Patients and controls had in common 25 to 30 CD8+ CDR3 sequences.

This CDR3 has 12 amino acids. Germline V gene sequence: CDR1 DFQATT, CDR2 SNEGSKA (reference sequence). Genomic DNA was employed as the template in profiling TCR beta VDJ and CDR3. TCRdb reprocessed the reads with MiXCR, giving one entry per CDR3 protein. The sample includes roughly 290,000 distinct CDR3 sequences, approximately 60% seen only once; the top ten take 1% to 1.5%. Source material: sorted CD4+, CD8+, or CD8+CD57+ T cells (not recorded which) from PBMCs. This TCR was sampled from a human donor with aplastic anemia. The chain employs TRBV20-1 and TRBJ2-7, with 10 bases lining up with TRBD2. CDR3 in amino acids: CSALTTSGNSYF. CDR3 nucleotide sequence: TGCAGTGCCCTAACAACTAGCGGGAATTCATATTTC.